These 8 T cell receptor beta chains share one sample of origin, sequenced in a study of CD8+CD57+ T cells in acquired aplastic anemia. TCR beta VDJ and CDR3 profiling used genomic DNA as template. TCRdb independently ran MiXCR on the reads; one entry per CDR3 protein. The data hold around 170,000 distinct CDR3 sequences, with around 60% observed a single time. Sequencing used sorted CD4+, CD8+, or CD8+CD57+ T cells (not recorded which) from PBMCs. Source of these receptors: a human donor in good health.

J is TRBJ2-7 and V is TRBV10-1; 7 bases map to TRBD2. Germline lookup yields CDR1 WNHNN and CDR2 SYGVQD (reference sequence). The junction had 4 bases not matched to a gene; V was cut back by 3 bases and J by 2 bases. CDR3 length: 14 amino acids. The CDR3 region has the DNA TGCGCCAGCAGTGATGGCGGGGGACCCTACGAGCAGTACTTC. Translation: CASSDGGGPYEQYF.

Concerning this clonotype: A much larger clone lies a single base off, so this may be a read error. Likely a read error: the CDR3 ends without its conserved phenylalanine or tryptophan. J is TRBJ2-1 and V is TRBV9; D ambiguous. V was cut by 3 bases and J by 0 bases, with 4 bases left in between. Germline V gives CDR1 SGDLS, CDR2 YYNGEE. This CDR3 comprises 13 residues. The CDR3 here is CASSGSSYNEQFL. For the CDR3, the DNA is TGTGCCAGCAGCGGGAGCTCCTACAATGAGCAGTTCCTC.

The chain joins TRBV29-1 to TRBJ1-2; 9 bases map to TRBD1. This CDR3 region has 15 residues. Germline V gene sequence: CDR1 SQVTM, CDR2 ANQGSEA. Trimming took 1 base from V and 0 from J; bases not matched to a gene: 3. CDR3 in amino acids: CSVEGWDRANYGYTF. In nucleotides, the CDR3 is TGCAGCGTTGAAGGGTGGGACAGGGCTAACTATGGCTACACCTTC.

This chain uses TRBV4-2 with TRBJ2-3; unclear D gene. Trimming took 1 base from V and 0 from J, leaving 8 bases between them. The CDR3 has 15 residues. In germline, CDR1 is LGHNA, CDR2 YNFKEQ. The CDR3 region is CASSQGQLSTDTQYF. The CDR3 region has the DNA TGTGCCAGCAGCCAAGGCCAGCTGAGCACAGATACGCAGTATTTT.

This clonotype has a handful of counts. The rearrangement joins TRBV6-1 to TRBJ1-3; no clear D. V was shortened by 10 bases and J by 4 bases, with 17 bases between the two germline ends. This CDR3 is built from 14 residues. CDR1 MNHNS and CDR2 SASEGT come from the germline V gene. This CDR3 reads CATTREGGGNTIYF. Written as DNA, the CDR3 is TGTGCCACTACTAGAGAGGGCGGAGGAAACACCATATATTTT.

V gene TRBV5-8 combines with J gene TRBJ2-7; 7 nucleotides line up with TRBD1. V dropped 4 bases and J dropped 2; count of bases not matched to a gene: 6. In germline, CDR1 is SGHTS, CDR2 YDEGEE. This CDR3 comprises 14 residues. CDR3 residues: CASSRTGLAYEQYF. CDR3 nucleotides: TGTGCCAGCAGCAGGACAGGTCTAGCCTACGAGCAGTACTTC.

Many counts were recorded for this clonotype. The chain joins TRBV7-3 to TRBJ2-1; 16 nucleotides match TRBD2. Trimming cost V 5 bases and J 6 bases; bases outside gene matches: 4. Germline loops: CDR1 SGHTA, CDR2 FQGTGA. This CDR3 is built from 16 residues. CDR3 residues: CASSQGLAGGRNEQFF. CDR3 nucleotide sequence: TGTGCCAGCAGCCAGGGACTAGCGGGAGGGCGCAATGAGCAGTTCTTC.

A few counts support this clonotype. This may be a read error, as it is one base from a much larger clone. The chain links TRBV11-1 to TRBJ2-1, with 10 positions matching TRBD2. CDR1 SGHAT and CDR2 FQDESV come from the germline V gene (reference sequence). This CDR3 contains 14 residues. CDR3: CAGSLASSGSEQFF. DNA of the CDR3: TGTGCCGGCAGCTTAGCTTCTAGCGGGAGTGAGCAGTTCTTC.